Only a few counts were recorded for the clone carrying this TCR beta chain. Its matching antigen is unknown. Naive CD8 isolation took CD45RO-negative cells positively selected for CCR7 and excluded terminally differentiated effector memory CD45RA+ cells. This record belongs to a study of shared clonotypes between healthy human individuals. In replicate PCRs of sorted subsets, about 220 ng DNA, tens of thousands of T cell genomes, was used. Here immunoSEQ multiplex PCR was the method, and the copy in TCRdb shows in-frame clones only, minus some. The sample includes approximately 600,000 clones, 90% to 95% seen only once; the top ten take approximately 0.12%. The study, taken as a whole, reports: It was observed that approximately 5% of naive CD4 clonotypes were shared across four donors. In this cohort, only blood was sampled, and tissue repertoires likely differ.

The CDR3 runs 10 residues. Germline V gene sequence: CDR1 LNHNV, CDR2 YYDKDF (reference sequence). Deletions cut 8 bases from V and 10 bases from J, with 8 bases between. This chain connects TRBV15 to TRBJ1-4, with D hard to call. The source is a young woman in good health. The sequenced sample consisted of naive CD8+ T cells sorted from blood. The CDR3 DNA sequence: TGTGCCACCGGGGAGGGAAAACTGTTTTTT. It is translated as CATGEGKLFF.